This T cell receptor beta chain was recorded in a study of blood T cell repertoires in COVID-19. Study-wide context: Nucleic acid was either cDNA or gDNA, and it came from T cells, B-cell-depleted T cells, or PBMCs.

The authors' processing: Counts of nucleated cells, estimated from reference gene primer amplification, were obtained. The repertoire was sequenced with immunoSEQ multiplex PCR; TCRdb's copy has only in-frame clones and lacks some. V and J calls and clone size are as listed in that table; D and trimming were resolved from the DNA. The profile shows about 180,000 clones, 88% of them singletons. Germline assignment: CDR1 MNHEY and CDR2 SVGAGI. The CDR3 extends over 13 amino acids. Trimming took off 6 bases at V and 5 bases at J, with 13 bases between the two ends. Which cohort a participant joined came from the clinical history participants gave. Two consecutive negative NP/OP PCR tests, clearance, or resolved symptoms defined Cohort 3 recovery. This clone was counted once.

The sample comprised PBMCs or T cells enriched from blood (not recorded which). The source is a woman aged 18-29 years who had recovered from COVID-19. The V call is TRBV6-5, the J call TRBJ1-1; D not certain. CDR3 region: CASSSLRDTEAFF. The DNA for the CDR3 is TGTGCCAGCAGCTCCTTACGGGATACTGAAGCTTTCTTT.